This TCR beta chain originates from a study of blood T cells in healthy people across ages. Study-level results: Because sorting was not performed, PBMCs prevented conclusive naive versus antigen-experienced comparison. With age, beta diversity per million T cells declined roughly linearly, significantly by 40.

This clonotype was recorded many times. Its matching antigen is unknown. All donors came from Russia, were Caucasian and healthy, and spanned ages about 6 to 90. Together with a sample-barcoded 5' primer, a J-beta primer mix was included in a second PCR lasting roughly 6 to 12 cycles. Each sample yielded at least 3 million CDR3-containing paired-end reads. TCRdb called the 5' RACE reads again in MiXCR, with one record for every CDR3 protein. This table has 650,000 to 1,000,000 distinct CDR3 sequences, 36% appearing once. Sequenced material: blood. This TCR came from a man in his late teens or twenties in good health.

The CDR3 sequence: CSSRLNSPLHF. CDR3 nucleotide sequence: TGCAGCAGTAGGTTGAATTCACCCCTCCACTTT. The gene calls are TRBV20-1 and TRBJ1-6; no clear D. The CDR3 extends over 11 amino acids. CDR1 is DFQATT, CDR2 SNEGSKA, per germline (reference sequence).